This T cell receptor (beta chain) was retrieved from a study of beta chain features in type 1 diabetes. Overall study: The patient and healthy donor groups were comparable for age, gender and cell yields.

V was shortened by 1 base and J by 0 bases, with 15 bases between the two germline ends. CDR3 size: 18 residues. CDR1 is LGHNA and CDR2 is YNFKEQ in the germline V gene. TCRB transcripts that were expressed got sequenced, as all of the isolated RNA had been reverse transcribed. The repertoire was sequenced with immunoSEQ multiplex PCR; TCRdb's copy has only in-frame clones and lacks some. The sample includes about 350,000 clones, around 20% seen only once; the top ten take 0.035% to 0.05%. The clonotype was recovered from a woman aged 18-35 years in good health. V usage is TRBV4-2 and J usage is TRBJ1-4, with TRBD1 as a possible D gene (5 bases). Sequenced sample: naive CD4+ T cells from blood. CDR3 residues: CASSQGAGAFATNEKLFF. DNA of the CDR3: TGTGCCAGCAGCCAAGGGGCTGGGGCATTTGCAACTAATGAAAAACTGTTTTTT.